This T cell receptor beta chain emerged from a study of graft-versus-host responses after intestinal transplantation. Study-level information: Recipients obtained multivisceral, liver-intestinal, or isolated intestinal transplants. Anti-thymocyte globulin induction, then tacrolimus and steroids for about 3 years, went to all recipients. Study results and limitations: There was an association between peak levels of circulating GvH clones and early post-transplant HvG declines. Some GvH clones were seen earlier in gut or blood, suggesting intestinal origin.

As regards this clone: Its antigen is as yet unknown.

Sequencing was performed with immunoSEQ multiplex PCR; in TCRdb, only in-frame clones are kept and a portion is missing. The sample lists 15,000 to 19,000 clones; about 67% were seen once. V was shortened by 6 bases and J by 0 bases, with 9 bases between the two germline ends. This CDR3 is 15 amino acids long. The germline gives CDR1 LNHNV, CDR2 YYDKDF (reference sequence). Lamina propria and intraepithelial lymphocytes were released by processing graft tissue. The chain couples TRBV15 to TRBJ2-6; no definite D call. This clonotype was obtained from a human patient who received an intestinal transplant, so some T cells may come from the graft donor. This specimen was ileum tissue, taken 14 days after transplant. CDR3 in amino acids: CATREPSSGANVLTF. The CDR3 DNA sequence: TGTGCCACCAGGGAACCTAGCTCTGGGGCCAACGTCCTGACTTTC.